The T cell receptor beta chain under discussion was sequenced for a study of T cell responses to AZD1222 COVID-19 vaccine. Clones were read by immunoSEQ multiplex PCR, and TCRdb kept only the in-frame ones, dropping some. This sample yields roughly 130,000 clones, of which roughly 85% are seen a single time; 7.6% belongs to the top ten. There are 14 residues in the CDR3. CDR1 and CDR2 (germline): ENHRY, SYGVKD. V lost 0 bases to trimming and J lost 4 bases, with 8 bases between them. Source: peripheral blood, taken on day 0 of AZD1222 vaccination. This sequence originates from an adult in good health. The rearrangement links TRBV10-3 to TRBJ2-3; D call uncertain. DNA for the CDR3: TGTGCCATCAGTGAGTCGAAGGCCCCAGATACGCAGTATTTT. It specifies CAISESKAPDTQYF.